This T cell receptor (beta chain) was captured in a study of shared clonotypes between healthy human individuals. Study-wide background: Researchers drew samples from two women and a few men aged 18 to 49.

Broader study findings: For naive CD4 cells, approximately 4.7% of clonotypes were shared across a handful of donors.

As concerns this clone: Its antigen is currently unknown.

In the study's own analysis: ImmunoSEQ output lacked quality scores and full-length reads, limiting matched filtering. Libraries were prepared by immunoSEQ multiplex PCR; TCRdb keeps only in-frame clonotypes and omits some of them. V and J calls and clone size follow that table, whereas D and trimming were derived from the DNA. This sample has about 2.4 million clones, with 93% found just once. The CDR3 runs 15 residues. V gave up 4 bases and J gave up 1 base, with 14 bases separating them. The germline gives CDR1 SGHRS, CDR2 YFSETQ. V gene TRBV5-1 combines with J gene TRBJ1-1; D might be TRBD1 (5 bases). This receptor was identified in a man aged 18 to 29 in good health. Some clones in this sample may be carry-over from other donors' samples. Sequenced sample: naive CD4+ T cells from PBMCs. As for subset: CD45RA+ positively selected. The CDR3 sequence: CASSRLTAGNTEAFF. The CDR3 DNA reads as TGCGCCAGCAGCCGATTGACAGCCGGGAACACTGAAGCTTTCTTT.